This TCR beta chain was obtained from a study of CD8 T cells in Susac syndrome. RNA in amounts of about 0.5 to 1 ug was reverse transcribed with random hexamers. A multiplex approach, immunoSEQ multiplex PCR, amplified TCR beta CDR3 across 54 Vbeta and 13 Jbeta. Using its own MiXCR run on the immunoSEQ multiplex PCR reads, TCRdb lists one record per CDR3 protein. The sample lists 250,000 to 350,000 distinct CDR3 sequences, approximately 85% occurring once. In blood CD8+ and CD4+ T cells, TCR beta underwent sequencing. Stable or active relapsing-remitting multiple sclerosis, untreated and meeting revised McDonald criteria, defined the controls. The TCR sequence derives from a human donor with multiple sclerosis. Sequenced sample: CD8+ T cells from PBMCs.

The CDR3 coding sequence is TGTGCCAGCAGCCCTCCTCGGAATGAGCAGTTCTTC. Encoded protein: CASSPPRNEQFF. This rearrangement joins TRBV12-3 or TRBV12-4 to TRBJ2-1, with unresolved D. The CDR3 totals 12 residues. V was shortened by 6 bases and J by 7 bases, with 10 bases between the two germline ends.